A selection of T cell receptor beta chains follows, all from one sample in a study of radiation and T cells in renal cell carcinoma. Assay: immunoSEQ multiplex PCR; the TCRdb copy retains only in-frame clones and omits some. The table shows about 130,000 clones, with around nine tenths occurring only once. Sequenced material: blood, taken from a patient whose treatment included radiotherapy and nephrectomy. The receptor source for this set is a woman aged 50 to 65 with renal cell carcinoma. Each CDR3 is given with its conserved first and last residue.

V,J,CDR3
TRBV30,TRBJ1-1,CALELNTEAFF
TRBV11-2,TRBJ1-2,CASSLVGVRNYGYTF
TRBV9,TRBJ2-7,CASSPTEGLFSSYEQYF
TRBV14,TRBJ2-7,CASSQAFEELPPYEQYF
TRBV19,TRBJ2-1,CASSIGNEQFF
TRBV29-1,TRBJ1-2,CSVEGIGGASGGYTF
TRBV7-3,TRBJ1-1,CASSQGHLEEAFF
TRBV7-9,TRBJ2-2,CASSITGSTGELFF
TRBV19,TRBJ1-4,CASRPTTGMQEKLFF
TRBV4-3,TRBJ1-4,CASSPSVGLNEKLFF
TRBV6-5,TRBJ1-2,CASGGAGKHGYTF
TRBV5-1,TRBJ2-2,CASSLEAVLNTGELFF
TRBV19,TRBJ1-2,CASSIQADGLYGYTF
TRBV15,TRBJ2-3,CATSRDMLAGAGTDTQYF
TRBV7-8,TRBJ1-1,CASRPRQGNTEAFF
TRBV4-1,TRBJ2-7,CASSQDTGPTIYEQYF
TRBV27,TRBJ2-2,CASTDSELGYTGELFF
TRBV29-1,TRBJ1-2,CSVKELQGGAGYTF
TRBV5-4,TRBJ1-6,CASSFGYPSYNSPLHF
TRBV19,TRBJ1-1,CASSPHTVNTEAFF
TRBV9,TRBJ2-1,CASSSPDQPGGYNEQFF
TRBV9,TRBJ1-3,CASSHRADSGNTIYF
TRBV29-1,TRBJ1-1,CSVDRQTHTEAFF
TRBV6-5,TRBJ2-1,CASSYTTGTPNEQFF
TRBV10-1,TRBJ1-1,CASSGPGPAFF
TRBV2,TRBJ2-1,CASSKEGGRRGEQFF
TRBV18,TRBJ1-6,CASSPNRDSPLHF
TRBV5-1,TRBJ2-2,CASSFRGENTGELFF
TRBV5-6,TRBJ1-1,CASSLVGTGNTEAFF
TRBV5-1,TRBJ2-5,CASSSVAGAQETQYF
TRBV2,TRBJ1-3,CASSPAPESIYF
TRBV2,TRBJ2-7,CATVSGPFKYEQYF
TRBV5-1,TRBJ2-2,CASSPGGGAFDTGELFF
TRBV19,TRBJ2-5,CASSMKETQYF
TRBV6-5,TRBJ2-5,CASSYGIPIQETQYF
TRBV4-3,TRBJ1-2,CASSTSQQGAQNYGYTF
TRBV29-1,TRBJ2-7,CSVSTGGAYEQYF
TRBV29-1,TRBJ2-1,CSVDLRLSYNEQFF
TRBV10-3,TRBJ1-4,CATAAGGRTNEKLFF
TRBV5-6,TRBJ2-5,CASSLVYGGAETQYF
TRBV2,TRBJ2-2,CASSVKRGGPVNGELFF
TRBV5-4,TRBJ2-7,CASSFQGYEQYF
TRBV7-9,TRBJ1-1,CASSLVREQAFF
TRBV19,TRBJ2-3,CASSRDRGDTQYF
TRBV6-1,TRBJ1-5,CASRETGRVNQPQHF
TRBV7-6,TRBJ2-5,CASSSRLAGNQETQYF
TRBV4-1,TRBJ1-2,CASSQEGARRDYGYTF
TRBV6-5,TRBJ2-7,CASSYSRPSGGGEQYF
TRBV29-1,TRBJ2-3,CSVGQVTDTQYF